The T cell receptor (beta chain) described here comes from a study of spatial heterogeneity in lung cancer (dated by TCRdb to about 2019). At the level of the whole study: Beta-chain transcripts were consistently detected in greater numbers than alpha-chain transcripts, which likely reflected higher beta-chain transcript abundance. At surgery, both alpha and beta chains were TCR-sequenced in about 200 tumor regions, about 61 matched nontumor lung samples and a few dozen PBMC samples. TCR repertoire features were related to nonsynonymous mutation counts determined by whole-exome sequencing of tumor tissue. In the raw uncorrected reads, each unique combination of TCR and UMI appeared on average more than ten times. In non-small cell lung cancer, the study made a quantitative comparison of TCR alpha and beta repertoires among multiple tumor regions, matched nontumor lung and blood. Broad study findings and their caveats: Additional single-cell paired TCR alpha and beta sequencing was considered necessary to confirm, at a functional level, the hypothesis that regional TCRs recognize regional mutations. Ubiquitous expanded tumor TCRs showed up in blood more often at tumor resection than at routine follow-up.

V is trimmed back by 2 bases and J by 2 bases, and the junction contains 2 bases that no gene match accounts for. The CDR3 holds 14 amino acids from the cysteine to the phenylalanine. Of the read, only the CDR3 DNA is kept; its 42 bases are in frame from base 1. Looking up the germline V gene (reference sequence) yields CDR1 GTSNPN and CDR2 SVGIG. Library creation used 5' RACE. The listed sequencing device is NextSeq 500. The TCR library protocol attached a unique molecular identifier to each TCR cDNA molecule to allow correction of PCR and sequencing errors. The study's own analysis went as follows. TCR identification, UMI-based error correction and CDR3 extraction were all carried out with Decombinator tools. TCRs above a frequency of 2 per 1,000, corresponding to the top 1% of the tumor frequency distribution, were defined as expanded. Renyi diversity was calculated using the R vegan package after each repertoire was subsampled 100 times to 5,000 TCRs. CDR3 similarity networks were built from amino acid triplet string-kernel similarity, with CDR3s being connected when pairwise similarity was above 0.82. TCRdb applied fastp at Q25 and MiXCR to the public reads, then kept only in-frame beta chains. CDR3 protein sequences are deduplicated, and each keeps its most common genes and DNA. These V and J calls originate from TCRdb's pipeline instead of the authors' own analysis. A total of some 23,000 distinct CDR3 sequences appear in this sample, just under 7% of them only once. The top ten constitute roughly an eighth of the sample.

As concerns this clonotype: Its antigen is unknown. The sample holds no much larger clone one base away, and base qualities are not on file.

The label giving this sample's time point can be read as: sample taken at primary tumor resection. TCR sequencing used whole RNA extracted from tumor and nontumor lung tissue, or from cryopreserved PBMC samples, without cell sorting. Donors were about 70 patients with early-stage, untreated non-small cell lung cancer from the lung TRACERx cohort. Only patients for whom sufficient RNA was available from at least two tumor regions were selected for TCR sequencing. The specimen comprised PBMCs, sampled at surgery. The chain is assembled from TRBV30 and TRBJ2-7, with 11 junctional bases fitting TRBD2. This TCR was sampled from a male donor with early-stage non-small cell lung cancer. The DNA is TGTGCCTGGAGTACTAGCGGGAGTACCTACGAGCAGTACTTC. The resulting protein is CAWSTSGSTYEQYF.